Listed below are T cell receptor beta chains from one sample, sequenced in a study of PD-1 blockade in mismatch repair-deficient tumors. Data came from immunoSEQ multiplex PCR; TCRdb stores just in-frame clones and leaves some out. The sample carries 100,000 to 150,000 clones, 88% recorded once. This specimen was peripheral blood, taken just under 74 weeks after starting pembrolizumab. These receptors originate from an adult with mismatch repair-deficient cancer. Each CDR3 is given with its conserved first and last residue. A D gene is named only where the DNA matches it firmly. Clone size is given for some rows only: seen once, a few or many times, or a class if the clone is expanded.

>NA|TRBJ2-4|NA|TRBV4-2
CASSQAHSGIAKNIQYF
TGTGCCAGCAGCCAAGCTCACAGCGGTATCGCCAAAAACATTCAGTACTTC
>NA|TRBJ2-7|NA|TRBV19
CAKAGTHEQYF
TGTGCCAAGGCCGGGACCCACGAGCAGTACTTC
>NA|TRBJ2-7|NA|TRBV4-1
CASSQVQEIYEQYF
TGCGCCAGCAGCCAAGTTCAAGAGATCTACGAGCAGTACTTC
>NA|TRBJ2-7|once|TRBV4-1
CASSQNDAYEQYF
TGCGCCAGCAGCCAGAACGATGCCTACGAGCAGTACTTC
>TRBD2|TRBJ2-7|NA|TRBV7-9
CASSELAGGVYEQYF
TGTGCCAGCAGCGAACTAGCGGGAGGAGTCTACGAGCAGTACTTC
>NA|TRBJ2-1|NA|TRBV4-1
CASSQVLEGIYNEQFF
TGCGCCAGCAGCCAAGTTCTGGAAGGGATCTACAATGAGCAGTTCTTC
>NA|TRBJ2-3|NA|TRBV27
CASTETGEADTQYF
TGTGCCAGCACCGAAACCGGGGAAGCAGATACGCAGTATTTT
>TRBD2|TRBJ2-7|NA|TRBV7-9
CASSFPLAGARSSYEQYF
TGTGCCAGCAGCTTCCCACTAGCGGGAGCACGGAGCTCCTACGAGCAGTACTTC
>NA|TRBJ2-1|NA|TRBV5-1
CASTSGAAYNEQFF
TGCGCCAGCACCTCTGGGGCGGCCTACAATGAGCAGTTCTTC
>NA|TRBJ2-5|NA|TRBV6-5
CASSYRQVQETQYF
TGTGCCAGCAGTTACCGACAGGTCCAAGAGACCCAGTACTTC
>NA|TRBJ1-2|once|TRBV19
CASTDGGVNGYTF
TGTGCCAGTACCGACGGGGGGGTTAACGGCTACACCTTC
>TRBD2|TRBJ2-5|NA|TRBV29-1
CSVVGPLAVKETQYF
TGCAGCGTTGTGGGACCCCTAGCGGTGAAAGAGACCCAGTACTTC
>NA|TRBJ2-5|NA|TRBV28
CASSPSGGKSETQYF
TGTGCCAGCAGCCCCTCTGGCGGGAAATCGGAGACCCAGTACTTC
>TRBD2|TRBJ2-6|once|TRBV11-2
CASSPRGGPSGANVLTF
TGTGCCAGCAGCCCCCGGGGGGGGCCCTCTGGGGCCAACGTCCTGACTTTC
>NA|TRBJ2-7|NA|TRBV10-3
CAISESRGYSSYEQYF
TGTGCCATCAGTGAGTCTCGGGGGTATAGCTCCTACGAGCAGTACTTC
>NA|TRBJ2-5|NA|TRBV30
CAASVGGNLKTQYF
TGTGCTGCCTCGGTCGGAGGCAATTTGAAGACCCAGTACTTC
>NA|TRBJ1-5|NA|TRBV7-6
CASSPNPSQPQHF
TGTGCCAGCTCTCCTAACCCCAGTCAGCCCCAGCATTTT
>TRBD1|TRBJ1-1|NA|TRBV10-2
CASRDRGHREAFF
TGCGCCAGCCGGGACAGGGGGCATCGGGAAGCTTTCTTT
>TRBD1|TRBJ2-7|NA|TRBV19
CASSPVGTEGRGGLPYEQYF
TGTGCCAGTAGTCCCGTGGGGACAGAGGGGCGAGGGGGTTTGCCCTACGAGCAGTACTTC
>TRBD1|TRBJ2-3|NA|TRBV27
CASSLIATGGADTQYF
TGTGCCAGCAGCCTAATCGCGACAGGGGGCGCAGATACGCAGTATTTT
>TRBD1|TRBJ1-5|NA|TRBV7-8
CASSPLRDSLRQPQHF
TGTGCCAGCAGCCCATTAAGGGACAGTCTACGGCAGCCCCAGCATTTT
>NA|TRBJ2-1|NA|TRBV10-3
CAMGNEGVSSYNEQFF
TGTGCCATGGGGAATGAAGGGGTGAGCTCCTACAATGAGCAGTTCTTC
>NA|TRBJ2-7|NA|TRBV4-1
CASSQPGTYEQYF
TGCGCCAGCAGCCAACCTGGAACCTACGAGCAGTACTTC
>NA|TRBJ2-3|NA|TRBV15
CATSITDTQYF
TGTGCCACCAGCATCACAGATACGCAGTATTTT
>NA|TRBJ1-2|NA|TRBV2
CASSEGRALIGYTF
TGTGCCAGCAGTGAGGGCAGGGCGCTTATTGGCTACACCTTC
>NA|TRBJ2-1|NA|TRBV19
CASSYSGYNEQFF
TGTGCCAGTAGTTATAGCGGTTACAATGAGCAGTTCTTC
>NA|TRBJ2-7|once|TRBV11-2
CASSFIYSEEQYF
TGTGCCAGCAGCTTTATCTACTCAGAAGAGCAGTACTTC
>NA|TRBJ1-1|NA|TRBV11-2
CASSLDSAWAPQNTEAFF
TGTGCCAGCAGCTTAGATTCCGCATGGGCCCCGCAGAACACTGAAGCTTTCTTT
>NA|TRBJ2-5|NA|TRBV15
CATSRDLGETQYF
TGTGCCACCAGCAGAGACCTGGGGGAGACCCAGTACTTC
>TRBD2|TRBJ2-7|NA|TRBV18
CASSPRSRTSGRNYEQYF
TGTGCCAGCTCACCAAGGTCTCGGACTAGCGGGAGGAACTACGAGCAGTACTTC
>TRBD1|TRBJ2-7|NA|TRBV6-6
CASSSTGLRSYEQYF
TGTGCCAGCAGTTCGACAGGGTTGCGGTCCTACGAGCAGTACTTC
>TRBD2|TRBJ2-5|once|TRBV27
CASSSGALAGGQETQYF
TGTGCCAGCAGTTCAGGGGCCCTAGCGGGAGGGCAGGAGACCCAGTACTTC
>NA|TRBJ1-1|NA|TRBV7-9
CASSFGMNTEAFF
TGTGCCAGCAGCTTCGGGATGAACACTGAAGCTTTCTTT
>TRBD1|TRBJ1-5|few|TRBV28
CASNRGYQPQHF
TGTGCCAGCAACAGGGGCTACCAGCCCCAGCATTTT
>NA|TRBJ2-1|NA|TRBV29-1
CSGRNGNEQFF
TGCAGCGGGCGGAATGGCAATGAGCAGTTCTTC
>TRBD1|TRBJ2-5|NA|TRBV9
CASGGTGGEETQYF
TGTGCCAGCGGGGGGACAGGGGGCGAAGAGACCCAGTACTTC
>NA|TRBJ1-2|NA|TRBV4-1
CASSQDVAGAANYGYTF
TGCGCCAGCAGCCAAGATGTTGCAGGGGCAGCTAACTATGGCTACACCTTC
>TRBD1|TRBJ1-2|NA|TRBV25-1
CASSDPDRVSVHGYTF
TGTGCCAGCAGTGACCCGGACAGGGTTTCGGTCCATGGCTACACCTTC
>NA|TRBJ2-7|few|TRBV5-6
CASSLRVHEQYF
TGTGCCAGCAGTCTTCGGGTCCACGAGCAGTACTTC
>NA|TRBJ2-1|NA|TRBV20-1
CSAGVNEQFF
TGCAGTGCCGGGGTAAATGAGCAGTTCTTC
>TRBD2|TRBJ2-7|NA|TRBV7-9
CASSSATGKLAGRTYEQYF
TGTGCCAGCAGCTCCGCTACTGGTAAACTAGCGGGACGAACTTACGAGCAGTACTTC
>NA|TRBJ2-1|NA|TRBV4-1
CASSQPHERVARPYNEQFF
TGCGCCAGCAGCCAACCCCATGAACGCGTGGCGAGGCCGTACAATGAGCAGTTCTTC
>TRBD2|TRBJ2-1|NA|TRBV13
CASSHVAGGNNEQFF
TGTGCCAGCAGCCACGTAGCGGGAGGTAATAATGAGCAGTTCTTC
>NA|TRBJ2-7|NA|TRBV28
CASSLSPGAYEQYF
TGTGCCAGCAGTTTGTCCCCTGGGGCCTACGAGCAGTACTTC
>TRBD1|TRBJ2-1|NA|TRBV4-1
CASSQEHRGSYEQFF
TGCGCCAGCAGCCAAGAGCACAGGGGTTCGTACGAGCAGTTCTTC
>NA|TRBJ2-7|NA|TRBV6-5
CASWAGPLREQYF
TGTGCCAGCTGGGCAGGGCCACTACGGGAGCAGTACTTC
>TRBD2|TRBJ2-1|once|TRBV7-6
CASSLGEGNEQFF
TGTGCCAGCAGCTTAGGGGAGGGAAATGAGCAGTTCTTC
>TRBD2|TRBJ2-1|NA|TRBV7-9
CASSSQGGSANNEQFF
TGTGCCAGCAGCTCGCAGGGCGGGAGTGCGAACAATGAGCAGTTCTTC
>NA|TRBJ2-1|once|TRBV7-2
CASSHNGGGNEQFF
TGTGCCAGCAGCCATAACGGCGGTGGCAATGAGCAGTTCTTC
>NA|TRBJ2-7|NA|TRBV11-2
CASSPGRGVGEQYF
TGTGCCAGCAGCCCCGGCAGGGGGGTGGGGGAGCAGTACTTC
>TRBD1|TRBJ2-7|NA|TRBV5-8
CASSSRDRGGYEQYF
TGTGCCAGCAGCTCAAGGGACAGGGGGGGGTACGAGCAGTACTTC
>NA|TRBJ1-2|NA|TRBV9
CASSPYSTATGNYGYTF
TGTGCCAGCAGCCCCTATTCGACAGCCACCGGAAACTATGGCTACACCTTC
>TRBD2|TRBJ2-7|once|TRBV7-3
CASSLASTSGRFYEQYF
TGTGCCAGCAGCTTAGCCTCGACTAGCGGGAGGTTCTACGAGCAGTACTTC